The 22 T cell receptor beta chains given below trace back to one sample, sequenced in a study of blood T cells in healthy people across ages. The use of a sample-barcoded 5' primer and a J-beta primer mix characterized a second PCR of about 7 to 12 cycles. Each CDR3 protein gets one entry after TCRdb re-called the 5' RACE reads with MiXCR. Among about 1.4 million distinct CDR3 sequences, roughly 60% were seen once, and the ten largest hold roughly 6.3%. The specimen sequenced was blood. The receptors come from a man aged 18 to 29 in good health.

The chain is built from TRBV7-9 and TRBJ2-2, with no clear D. Looked up from germline, CDR1 is SEHNR and CDR2 is FQNEAQ (reference sequence). Trimming shortened V by 4 bases and J by 2 bases, and 5 bases separated the two germline ends. There are 13 residues in the CDR3. CDR3 nucleotide sequence: TGTGCCAGCAGCTCTTATAACACCGGGGAGCTGTTTTTT. Its protein product is CASSSYNTGELFF.

The chain links TRBV7-9 to TRBJ2-1, with D possibly called TRBD1 or TRBD2 (5 bases each). The CDR3 spans 12 residues. Trimming removed 5 bases at V and 15 bases at J, with 17 bases between. CDR1 SEHNR and CDR2 FQNEAQ come from the germline V gene (reference sequence). The CDR3, as DNA: TGTGCCAGCAGCCCCCTACCGGGACCCCCGTTCTTC. This sequence encodes CASSPLPGPPFF.

This clonotype showed up just once. CDR3 DNA sequence: TGTGCCAGCTCACCAGACGACAGCTCCTACGAGCAGTACTTC. Amino acid sequence: CASSPDDSSYEQYF. V gene TRBV18 combines with J gene TRBJ2-7; D is perhaps TRBD1 (5 bases). There are 14 residues in the CDR3. Germline V CDR1 and CDR2: KGHSH, LQKENI. Trimming stripped 2 bases from V and 0 bases from J, with 8 bases between.

This clonotype came up a few times. V is TRBV3-1 and J is TRBJ1-2, with TRBD1 matching over 8 bases. Unmatched junction bases numbered 5, after V lost 4 bases and J lost 7 bases. This CDR3 is 13 amino acids long. The germline V gene has CDR1 LGHDT and CDR2 YNNKEL (reference sequence). The CDR3, as DNA: TGTGCCAGCAGCCCCTCGACAGGGGTTGGCTACACCTTC. Translating gives CASSPSTGVGYTF.

V usage is TRBV7-2 and J usage is TRBJ1-6, with D maybe TRBD1 (6 bases). The V gene lost 5 bases and the J gene lost 7 bases, with 18 bases spanning the gap. CDR1 and CDR2 from the germline V gene are SGHTA and FQGNSA. This CDR3 spans 16 amino acids. CDR3 protein: CASSMGVGAQNSPLHF. The CDR3 DNA reads as TGTGCCAGCAGCATGGGGGTGGGGGCGCAGAATTCACCCCTCCACTTT.

Comment on this clonotype: One end of the junction fails to match germline, which may point to a read error. The rearrangement links TRBV6-1 to TRBJ2-3, with 8 bases matching TRBD2. This CDR3 has 16 amino acids. Germline CDR1 MNHNS, CDR2 SASEGT. The CDR3 DNA sequence: TGTGCCAGCAGGGAAGGCAGCGGGAGACGGGCAGATACGCAGTATTTT. Protein: CASREGSGRRADTQYF.

J is TRBJ1-2 and V is TRBV28; no clear D. The CDR3 spans 17 residues. The V gene's germline CDR1 is MDHEN and CDR2 SYDVKM. The germline V and J ends were trimmed by 6 bases and 0 bases, with 20 bases remaining between them. The CDR3 protein is CASSSLWTEPTNYGYTF. The CDR3 DNA sequence: TGTGCCAGCAGCTCCCTCTGGACGGAACCAACTAACTATGGCTACACCTTC.

The chain recombines TRBV20-1 with TRBJ1-2, with 9 bases that match TRBD1. Germline CDR1 and CDR2: DFQATT and SNEGSKA (reference sequence). The CDR3 loop spans 16 amino acids. With V trimmed by 3 bases and J by 4 bases, 12 bases remained unmatched. The CDR3 region is CSARPTGGGLGYGYTF. Written as DNA, the CDR3 is TGCAGTGCTAGGCCGACAGGGGGGGGACTTGGCTATGGCTACACCTTC.

The chain is built from TRBV2 and TRBJ2-5; no firm D call. Germline loops: CDR1 SNHLY, CDR2 FYNNEI. Trimming pared 4 bases from V and 0 bases from J, leaving 6 bases between. There are 13 residues in the CDR3. The CDR3 DNA reads TGTGCCAGCAGTGTAACCTACCAAGAGACCCAGTACTTC. It yields the protein CASSVTYQETQYF.

The chain combines TRBV12-5 with TRBJ1-1; possibly TRBD1 for D (6 bases). Deletions cut 4 bases from V and 5 bases from J, with 8 bases between. The CDR3 totals 12 residues. The germline V gene has CDR1 LGHNT and CDR2 FRNRAP. The CDR3 sequence is CASGYGQTEAFF. The CDR3 bases are TGTGCTAGTGGTTACGGACAGACTGAAGCTTTCTTT.

The rearrangement joins TRBV7-2 to TRBJ2-5, with 9 bases matching TRBD2. V gave up 5 bases and J gave up 0 bases; unmatched junction bases: 7. The CDR3 consists of 16 residues. The germline V gene has CDR1 SGHTA and CDR2 FQGNSA. Here the CDR3 reads CASSHWTSDYQETQYF. As DNA, the CDR3 is TGTGCCAGCAGCCATTGGACTAGCGACTACCAAGAGACCCAGTACTTC.

This chain joins TRBV12-3 or TRBV12-4 and TRBJ2-3, with 9 bases aligning to TRBD2. CDR3 length: 15 amino acids. With 0 bases clipped from V and 7 bases from J, the junction kept 5 bases outside the gene matches. As DNA, the CDR3 is TGTGCCAGCAGTTTAGCCGAGCGGGAGGAATATACGCAGTATTTT. As protein: CASSLAEREEYTQYF.

The chain couples TRBV5-1 to TRBJ2-7; TRBD2 is a possible D gene (6 bases). CDR1 is SGHRS, CDR2 YFSETQ, per germline. The germline V and J ends were trimmed by 3 bases and 6 bases, with 19 bases remaining between them. CDR3 size: 15 residues. For the CDR3, the DNA is TGCGCCAGCAGCTCGCTTGGGGGATCCGGGGGCGAGCAGTACTTC. Translated, it gives CASSSLGGSGGEQYF. Full variable domain (missing parts from reference TRBV5-1 and TRBJ2-7): KAGVTQTPRYLIKTRGQQVTLSCSPISGHRSVSWYQQTPGQGLQFLFEYFSETQRNKGNFPGRFSGRQFSNSRSEMNVSTLELGDSALYLCASSSLGGSGGEQYFGPGTRLTVT.

In its sample, this clonotype was seen a few times. The rearrangement links TRBV27 to TRBJ2-3; D perhaps matches TRBD1 (6 bases). Trimming took 6 bases from V and 4 from J, leaving 8 bases between them. Germline V gene data show CDR1 as MNHEY and CDR2 as SMNVEV (reference sequence). This CDR3 has 12 amino acids. CDR3 sequence reads: CASRGAADTQYF. The CDR3 DNA reads TGTGCCAGCAGGGGGGCTGCAGATACGCAGTATTTT.

The chain joins TRBV6-1 to TRBJ2-5; D perhaps matches TRBD2 (6 bases). The closer fit of TRBJ2-7 to the DNA end suggests the J call may be wrong. The CDR3 loop spans 15 amino acids. The germline gives CDR1 MNHNS, CDR2 SASEGT. The CDR3 sequence is CASSEALAGGYEQYF. Written as DNA, the CDR3 is TGTGCCAGCAGTGAAGCGCTTGCCGGGGGCTACGAGCAGTACTTC.

The chain combines TRBV27 with TRBJ2-5, with 11 positions matching TRBD2. Germline trimming cut 4 bases from V and 5 bases from J; bases unmatched to any gene: 12. The CDR3 is 17 amino acids. Looked up from germline, CDR1 is MNHEY and CDR2 is SMNVEV (reference sequence). CDR3 in DNA: TGTGCCAGCAGTTCTACTAGCGGGAGACGCCAGAGGGAGACCCAGTACTTC. This codes for CASSSTSGRRQRETQYF.

This chain links TRBV20-1 with TRBJ2-2; TRBD2 might be the D (5 bases). The V end was cut by 6 bases, the J end by 6 bases, with 17 bases between. The germline CDR1 and CDR2 sequences are DFQATT and SNEGSKA (reference sequence). The CDR3 length is 14 residues. The CDR3 protein is CSASTSGVSGELFF. The CDR3 DNA sequence: TGCAGTGCCAGCACTAGTGGAGTGTCCGGGGAGCTGTTTTTT.

Comments on this clonotype: The CDR3 ends on some other residue instead of the conserved phenylalanine or tryptophan, so this is likely a read error. This chain uses TRBV29-1 with TRBJ2-1; D is possibly TRBD2 (6 bases). Germline V lookup: CDR1 SQVTM, CDR2 ANQGSEA. Trimming took 5 bases from V and 0 from J, leaving 11 bases between them. The CDR3 extends over 14 amino acids. The CDR3 here is CSVWGLLSYNEQFL. CDR3 bases: TGCAGCGTTTGGGGACTCCTCTCCTACAATGAGCAGTTCTTA.

This clonotype was seen a few times. The chain joins TRBV11-1 to TRBJ2-1; TRBD2 agrees at 11 bases. CDR1 and CDR2 from the germline V gene are SGHAT and FQDESV (reference sequence). The CDR3 is 18 residues long. J was trimmed by 0 bases and V by 1 base; bases with no gene match: 5. Here the CDR3 DNA reads TGTGCCAGCAGCTTAGTATTCACTAGCGGGAGCTCCTACAATGAGCAGTTCTTC. Encoded protein: CASSLVFTSGSSYNEQFF.

The CDR3 region is CASSPVGLAGAYEQYF. The CDR3 bases are TGTGCCAGCAGCCCTGTGGGACTAGCGGGAGCTTACGAGCAGTACTTC. J is TRBJ2-7 and V is TRBV3-1; TRBD2 matches at 14 bases. After removal of 4 bases from V and 4 bases from J, the junction contained 6 bases not matched to a gene. The CDR3 is made up of 16 amino acids. Germline V gene lookup returns CDR1 LGHDT and CDR2 YNNKEL (reference sequence).

The chain carries TRBV28 and TRBJ2-5, with a possible D match to TRBD2 (6 bases). This CDR3 contains 14 residues. The germline V gene encodes CDR1 MDHEN and CDR2 SYDVKM. V was trimmed by 4 bases and J by 1 base, leaving 10 bases between them. Here the CDR3 reads CASSWDWPQETQYF. The CDR3 DNA reads TGTGCCAGCAGTTGGGACTGGCCCCAAGAGACCCAGTACTTC.

The table lists this clonotype with a count of one. The V call is TRBV6-5, the J call TRBJ2-3; 7 nucleotides agree with TRBD2. The CDR3 extends over 17 amino acids. Unmatched junction bases numbered 10, after V lost 2 bases and J lost 2 bases. Germline CDR1 MNHEY, CDR2 SVGAGI. The CDR3 coding sequence is TGTGCCAGCAGTTACGACCCCGGGCGGGAGCCCACAGATACGCAGTATTTT. Amino acids: CASSYDPGREPTDTQYF.